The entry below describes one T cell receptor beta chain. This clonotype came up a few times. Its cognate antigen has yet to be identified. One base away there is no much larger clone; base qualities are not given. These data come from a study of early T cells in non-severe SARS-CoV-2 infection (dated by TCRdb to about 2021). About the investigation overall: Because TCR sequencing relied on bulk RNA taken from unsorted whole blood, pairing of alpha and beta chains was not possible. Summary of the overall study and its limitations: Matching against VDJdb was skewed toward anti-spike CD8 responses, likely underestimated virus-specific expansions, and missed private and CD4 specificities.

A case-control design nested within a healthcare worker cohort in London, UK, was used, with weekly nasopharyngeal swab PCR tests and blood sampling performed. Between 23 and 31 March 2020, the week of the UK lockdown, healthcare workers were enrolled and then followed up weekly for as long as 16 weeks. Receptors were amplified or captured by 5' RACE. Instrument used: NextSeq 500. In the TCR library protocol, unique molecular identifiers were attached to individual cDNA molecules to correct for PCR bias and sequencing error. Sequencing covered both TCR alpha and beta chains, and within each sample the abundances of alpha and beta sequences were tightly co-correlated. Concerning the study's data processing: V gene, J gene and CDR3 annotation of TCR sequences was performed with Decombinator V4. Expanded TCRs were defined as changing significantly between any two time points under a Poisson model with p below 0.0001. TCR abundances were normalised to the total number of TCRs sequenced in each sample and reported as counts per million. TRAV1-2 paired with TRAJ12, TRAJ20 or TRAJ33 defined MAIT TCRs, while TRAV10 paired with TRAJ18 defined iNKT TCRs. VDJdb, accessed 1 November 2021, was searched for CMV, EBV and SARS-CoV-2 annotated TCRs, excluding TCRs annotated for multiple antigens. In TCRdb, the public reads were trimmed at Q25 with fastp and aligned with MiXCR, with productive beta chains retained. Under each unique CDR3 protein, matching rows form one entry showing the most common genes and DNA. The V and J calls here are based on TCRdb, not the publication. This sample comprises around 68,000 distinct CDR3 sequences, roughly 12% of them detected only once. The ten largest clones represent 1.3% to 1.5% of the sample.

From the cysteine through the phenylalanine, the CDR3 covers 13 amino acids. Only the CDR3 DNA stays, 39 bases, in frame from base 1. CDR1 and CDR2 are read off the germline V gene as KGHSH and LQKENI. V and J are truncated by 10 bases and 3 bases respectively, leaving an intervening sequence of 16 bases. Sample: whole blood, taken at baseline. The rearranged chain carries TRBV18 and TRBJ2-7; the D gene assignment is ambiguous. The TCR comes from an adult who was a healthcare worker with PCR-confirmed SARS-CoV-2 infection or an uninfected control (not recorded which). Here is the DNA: TGTGCCACCCGTGACGGAATTAACTACGAGCAGTACTTC. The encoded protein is CATRDGINYEQYF.